These 13 T cell receptor beta chains were all obtained from the same sample, sequenced in a study of shared clonotypes between healthy human individuals. Only in-frame clones appear in the TCRdb table, and some are missing; sequencing was by immunoSEQ multiplex PCR. This sample yields some 2 million clones, of which 85% to 95% are seen a single time; 1% to 1.3% belongs to the top ten. Naive CD8 cells were CD45RO-negative, positively selected for CCR7, excluding terminally differentiated effector memory CD45RA+ cells. Sequencing input: naive CD8+ T cells sorted from blood. Every receptor here comes from a man between 18 and 29 years old in good health.

The chain combines TRBV7-8 with TRBJ2-7; TRBD1 matches at 7 bases. Germline lookup yields CDR1 SGHVS and CDR2 FQNEAQ. The CDR3 is 19 amino acids. Trimming took 4 bases from V and 2 from J; bases not matched to a gene: 20. The CDR3 nucleotides are TGTGCCAGCAGCTCCCGACTTTACGAAGATGGGGACAGTCCCTACGAGCAGTACTTC. Protein sequence: CASSSRLYEDGDSPYEQYF. Drawing the rest from reference TRBV7-8 and TRBJ2-7, the complete variable domain is GAGVSQSPRYKVAKRGQDVALRCDPISGHVSLFWYQQALGQGPEFLTYFQNEAQLDKSGLPSDRFFAERPEGSVSTLKIQRTQQEDSAVYLCASSSRLYEDGDSPYEQYFGPGTRLTVT.

This chain uses TRBV6-5 with TRBJ1-2; 8 bases align to TRBD1. The length of the CDR3 is 13 residues. The V gene's germline CDR1 is MNHEY and CDR2 SVGAGI. The junction had 6 bases not matched to a gene; V was cut back by 5 bases and J by 7 bases. The CDR3 spells CASSRGTGSGYTF. The CDR3 nucleotides are TGTGCCAGCAGTCGAGGGACAGGATCTGGCTACACCTTC.

CDR3 nucleotides: TGCGCCAGCAGTGAGTCCTTCTACAATGAGCAGTTCTTC. It codes for CASSESFYNEQFF. This chain uses TRBV10-1 with TRBJ2-1, with unresolved D. Germline V gene lookup returns CDR1 WNHNN and CDR2 SYGVQD (reference sequence). Trimming removed 0 bases from V and 3 bases from J, with 3 bases in between. The CDR3 sequence is 13 residues long.

A word on this clone: Other nucleotide sequences from this sample produce the same CDR3. V and J are TRBV5-4 and TRBJ1-1, with a tentative D call TRBD1 (5 bases). Trimming cost V 0 bases and J 8 bases, with 5 bases left between them. Germline values: CDR1 SGHNT, CDR2 YYREEE (reference sequence). This CDR3 has 11 amino acids. The CDR3 is CASSLGTEAFF. CDR3 bases: TGTGCCAGCAGCTTGGGGACAGAAGCTTTCTTT.

For the CDR3, the DNA is TGTGCCAGAAGCGGCTCGATCGGACAGGGGGCCTCCTCACCCCTCCACTTT. Protein product: CARSGSIGQGASSPLHF. This chain uses TRBV7-5 with TRBJ1-6; the table names TRBD1, a call not compared with the DNA. TRBV7-5 is given as a pseudogene. The CDR3 has 17 residues.

The chain recombines TRBV27 with TRBJ1-2; TRBD1 matches 11 bases. Germline-derived CDR1 and CDR2 are MNHEY and SMNVEV (reference sequence). CDR3 length: 16 amino acids. The V segment lost 5 bases and the J segment 6 bases; nucleotides outside the gene matches: 11. The CDR3 coding sequence is TGTGCCAGCAGTACCTATGCCCGGGGACAGGGGGATGGCTACACCTTC. Protein sequence: CASSTYARGQGDGYTF.

The rearrangement uses TRBV7-9 and TRBJ2-7, with TRBD2 as a possible D gene (5 bases). Germline values: CDR1 SEHNR, CDR2 FQNEAQ (reference sequence). This CDR3 region has 15 residues. V gave up 4 bases and J gave up 0 bases, with 13 bases separating them. The CDR3 here is CASSWRLGSSYEQYF. CDR3 bases: TGTGCCAGCAGCTGGAGACTGGGGAGCTCCTACGAGCAGTACTTC.

V usage is TRBV19 and J usage is TRBJ1-5; no definite D call. The CDR3 runs to 13 residues. V was cut by 5 bases and J by 4 bases, with 9 bases left in between. The germline gives CDR1 LNHDA, CDR2 SQIVND (reference sequence). In DNA, the CDR3 is TGTGCCAGTAGTCGGGTATTGAATCAGCCCCAGCATTTT. Translation: CASSRVLNQPQHF.

The chain is built from TRBV12-5 and TRBJ2-2, with unresolved D. The V gene's germline CDR1 is LGHNT and CDR2 FRNRAP. The V end lost 3 bases, the J end lost 4 bases, and 12 bases lay between the germline ends. CDR3 length: 15 residues. The CDR3 loop reads CASGLDPGVTGELFF. The CDR3 DNA reads TGTGCTAGTGGTTTAGACCCTGGGGTCACCGGGGAGCTGTTTTTT.

J is TRBJ2-7 and V is TRBV9; a weak D match, TRBD2 (5 bases). In germline, CDR1 is SGDLS, CDR2 YYNGEE. Trimming stripped 0 bases from V and 2 bases from J, with 12 bases between. CDR3 length equals 15 residues. CDR3 bases: TGTGCCAGCAGCGTAGGGCCAGGAGGCCCCTACGAGCAGTACTTC. Amino acids: CASSVGPGGPYEQYF.

As regards this clone: This sample includes further DNA sequences coding for the same CDR3. The V and J genes are TRBV27 and TRBJ2-7; D is perhaps TRBD2 (5 bases). Trimming stripped 2 bases from V and 0 bases from J, with 8 bases between. Germline assignment: CDR1 MNHEY and CDR2 SMNVEV (reference sequence). The CDR3 has 14 residues. CDR3 sequence: CASSLVGSSYEQYF. The DNA for the CDR3 is TGTGCCAGCAGTTTAGTTGGGAGCTCCTACGAGCAGTACTTC.

V usage is TRBV4-1 and J usage is TRBJ2-7; 8 bases match TRBD2. V shed 3 bases, J shed 4 bases, and the junction held 8 bases outside the gene matches. This CDR3 comprises 15 residues. CDR1 is MGHRA, CDR2 YSYEKL, per germline. DNA of the CDR3: TGCGCCAGCAGCCACAACGCCGGGACTAGGTACGAGCAGTACTTC. This codes for CASSHNAGTRYEQYF.

V gene TRBV13 combines with J gene TRBJ2-1; D gene uncertain. Germline V gives CDR1 PRHDT, CDR2 FYEKMQ (reference sequence). Trimming cost V 5 bases and J 3 bases, with 14 bases left between them. The CDR3 runs to 15 residues. DNA of the CDR3: TGTGCCAGCAGCCCCGCCGATTACGTCTACAATGAGCAGTTCTTC. Translating it yields CASSPADYVYNEQFF.